Listed here are 9 T cell receptor beta chains from one sample, sequenced in a study of cytomegalovirus exposure and HLA in healthy donors. In the PCR, 60 Vbeta and 13 Jbeta primers were used. Some clones are missing from TCRdb's copy, which holds only in-frame ones; the method was immunoSEQ multiplex PCR. The sample records 170,000 or so clones, less than 90% being singletons. Specimen: PBMCs. The receptors shown here come from a woman between 18 and 30 years old in good health and CMV-seronegative.

This chain links TRBV9 with TRBJ1-1; D might be TRBD1 (5 bases). The CDR3 spans 12 residues. The germline CDR1 and CDR2 sequences are SGDLS and YYNGEE. The germline V and J ends were trimmed by 6 bases and 4 bases, with 10 bases remaining between them. In DNA, the CDR3 is TGTGCCAGCAATTTTCAGGGCACTGAAGCTTTCTTT. Translated, it gives CASNFQGTEAFF.

This clone was seen just once. This chain links TRBV6-4 with TRBJ1-2; the match to TRBD1 covers 8 bases. The germline V gene has CDR1 MRHNA and CDR2 SNTAGT. The CDR3 has 16 amino acids. Trimming cost V 2 bases and J 9 bases; bases outside gene matches: 14. CDR3 amino acids: CASSDRDRPLTTSYTF. DNA for the CDR3: TGTGCCAGCAGTGACCGGGACAGGCCGTTAACTACTAGCTACACCTTC.

The rearrangement uses TRBV6-5 and TRBJ2-1; 11 bases line up with TRBD2. Trimming cost V 4 bases and J 9 bases; bases outside gene matches: 11. CDR1 and CDR2 from the germline V gene are MNHEY and SVGAGI. This CDR3 spans 16 amino acids. Here the CDR3 DNA reads TGTGCCAGCAGTTCCTATAGCGGGAGGGCCCGTTCTGAGCAGTTCTTC. It specifies CASSSYSGRARSEQFF.

In its sample, this clone was seen once. Here the CDR3 reads CSVEASGGYEQYF. CDR3 DNA: TGCAGCGTTGAAGCTAGCGGGGGATACGAGCAGTACTTC. The chain joins TRBV29-1 to TRBJ2-7, with 10 bases identical to TRBD2. The germline CDR1 and CDR2 sequences are SQVTM and ANQGSEA. J was trimmed by 4 bases and V by 1 base; bases with no gene match: 1. CDR3 length equals 13 residues.

V is TRBV19 and J is TRBJ1-5, with D hard to call. CDR3 length: 12 residues. CDR1 is LNHDA and CDR2 is SQIVND in the germline V gene (reference sequence). V dropped 5 bases and J dropped 3 bases, with 5 bases sitting between them. CDR3 protein: CASSFLNQPQHF. CDR3 DNA: TGTGCCAGTAGTTTCCTCAATCAGCCCCAGCATTTT.

This chain's CDR3 is CASSLEWDWPSGYTF. CDR3 in DNA: TGCGCCAGCAGCTTGGAATGGGACTGGCCGTCAGGCTACACCTTC. The V gene is TRBV5-1, the J gene TRBJ1-2; D possibly corresponds to TRBD1 (5 bases). V dropped 0 bases and J dropped 8 bases, with 17 bases sitting between them. The V gene's germline CDR1 is SGHRS and CDR2 YFSETQ. CDR3 length: 15 residues. Using reference TRBV5-1 and TRBJ1-2 for the parts outside the CDR3, the full variable domain is KAGVTQTPRYLIKTRGQQVTLSCSPISGHRSVSWYQQTPGQGLQFLFEYFSETQRNKGNFPGRFSGRQFSNSRSEMNVSTLELGDSALYLCASSLEWDWPSGYTFGSGTRLTVV.

The chain has TRBV28 and TRBJ2-4, with D perhaps matching TRBD2 (6 bases). V was shortened by 5 bases and J by 1 base, with 15 bases between the two germline ends. CDR1 is MDHEN and CDR2 is SYDVKM in the germline V gene. The CDR3 has 16 residues. CDR3 loop: CASSPKLAEAKNIQYF. The CDR3 DNA is TGTGCCAGCAGTCCTAAACTAGCCGAGGCCAAAAACATTCAGTACTTC.

This chain uses TRBV29-1 with TRBJ2-3; 7 bases match TRBD1. CDR3 length: 14 residues. Trimming removed 6 bases from V and 2 bases from J; junction bases left unmatched: 8. Germline CDR1 SQVTM, CDR2 ANQGSEA. The CDR3 DNA is TGCAGCGTGCCCTGGGACAGATCCACAGATACGCAGTATTTT. It is translated as CSVPWDRSTDTQYF.

The genes are TRBV5-1 and TRBJ2-1; 7 bases are a match to TRBD1. Losses at the gene ends were 4 bases for V and 4 bases for J; bases not matched to a gene: 17. Per the germline V gene, CDR1 is SGHRS and CDR2 is YFSETQ. The CDR3 covers 18 residues. The CDR3 spells CASSLRDFYRGRYNEQFF. CDR3 DNA: TGCGCCAGCAGCCTCCGTGACTTTTACAGGGGTAGATACAATGAGCAGTTCTTC. Supplemented by reference TRBV5-1 and TRBJ2-1, the full variable domain reads KAGVTQTPRYLIKTRGQQVTLSCSPISGHRSVSWYQQTPGQGLQFLFEYFSETQRNKGNFPGRFSGRQFSNSRSEMNVSTLELGDSALYLCASSLRDFYRGRYNEQFFGPGTRLTVL.